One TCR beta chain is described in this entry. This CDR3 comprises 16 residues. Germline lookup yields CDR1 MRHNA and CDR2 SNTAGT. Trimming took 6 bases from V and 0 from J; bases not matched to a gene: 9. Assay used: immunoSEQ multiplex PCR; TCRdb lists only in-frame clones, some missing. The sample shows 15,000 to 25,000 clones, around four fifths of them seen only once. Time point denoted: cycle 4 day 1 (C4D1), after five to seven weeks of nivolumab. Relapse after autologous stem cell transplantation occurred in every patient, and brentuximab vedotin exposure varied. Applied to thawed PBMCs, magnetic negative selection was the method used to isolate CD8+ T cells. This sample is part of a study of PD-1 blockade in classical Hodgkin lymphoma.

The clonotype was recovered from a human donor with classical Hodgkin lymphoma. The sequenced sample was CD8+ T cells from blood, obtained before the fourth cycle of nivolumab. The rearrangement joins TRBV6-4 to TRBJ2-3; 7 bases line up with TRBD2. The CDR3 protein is CASSPRGGLSTDTQYF. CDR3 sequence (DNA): TGTGCCAGCAGCCCTCGCGGGGGACTTAGCACAGATACGCAGTATTTT.